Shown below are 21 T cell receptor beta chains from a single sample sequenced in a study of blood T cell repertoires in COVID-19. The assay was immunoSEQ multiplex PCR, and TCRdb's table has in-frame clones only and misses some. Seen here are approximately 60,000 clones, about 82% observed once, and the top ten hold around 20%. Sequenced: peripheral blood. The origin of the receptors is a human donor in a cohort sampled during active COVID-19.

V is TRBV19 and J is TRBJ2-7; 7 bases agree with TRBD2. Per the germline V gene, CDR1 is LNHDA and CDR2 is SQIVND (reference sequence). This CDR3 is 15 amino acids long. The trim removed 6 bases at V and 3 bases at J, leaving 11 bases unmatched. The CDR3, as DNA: TGTGCCAGTAGCCGGGACCCCGGGAGGAACTACGAGCAGTACTTC. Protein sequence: CASSRDPGRNYEQYF.

The CDR3 protein is CSAFGAGGYTF. For the CDR3, the DNA is TGCAGTGCATTTGGGGCGGGGGGCTACACCTTC. The chain joins TRBV20-1 to TRBJ1-2, with D possibly matching TRBD1 (5 bases). The CDR3 length is 11 residues. The V end lost 6 bases, the J end lost 8 bases, and 13 bases lay between the germline ends. The germline gives CDR1 DFQATT, CDR2 SNEGSKA (reference sequence).

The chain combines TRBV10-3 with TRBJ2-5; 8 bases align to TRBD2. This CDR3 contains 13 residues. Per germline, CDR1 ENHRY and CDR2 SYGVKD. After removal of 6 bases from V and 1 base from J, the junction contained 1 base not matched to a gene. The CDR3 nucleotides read TGTGCCATCAGGGGGACTAGCCAAGAGACCCAGTACTTC. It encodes CAIRGTSQETQYF.

The CDR3 here is CASSATSPGTGELFF. CDR3 nucleotide sequence: TGTGCCAGCAGTGCCACGAGCCCAGGGACCGGGGAGCTGTTTTTT. This rearrangement joins TRBV2 to TRBJ2-2; tentatively, D is TRBD1 (5 bases). Between the trimmed V and J ends, which lost 4 bases and 5 bases, there was a span of 14 bases. Germline lookup yields CDR1 SNHLY and CDR2 FYNNEI. This CDR3 is 15 amino acids long.

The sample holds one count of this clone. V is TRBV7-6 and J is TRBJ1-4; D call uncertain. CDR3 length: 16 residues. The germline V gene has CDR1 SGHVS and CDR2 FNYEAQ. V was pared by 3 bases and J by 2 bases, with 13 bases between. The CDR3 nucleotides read TGTGCCAGCAGCTTCGGAGGTTCTCGGACTAATGAAAAACTGTTTTTT. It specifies CASSFGGSRTNEKLFF.

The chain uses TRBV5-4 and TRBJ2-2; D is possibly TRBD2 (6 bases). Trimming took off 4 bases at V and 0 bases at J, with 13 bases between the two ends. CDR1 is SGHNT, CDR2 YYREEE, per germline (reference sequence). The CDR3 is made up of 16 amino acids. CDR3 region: CASSSDPGANTGELFF. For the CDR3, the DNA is TGTGCCAGCAGCAGTGATCCGGGAGCGAACACCGGGGAGCTGTTTTTT.

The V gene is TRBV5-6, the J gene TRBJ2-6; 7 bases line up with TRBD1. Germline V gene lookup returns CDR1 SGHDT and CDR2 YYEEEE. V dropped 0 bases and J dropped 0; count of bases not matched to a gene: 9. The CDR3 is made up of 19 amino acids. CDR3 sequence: CASSLGRGQLDSGANVLTF. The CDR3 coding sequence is TGTGCCAGCAGCTTGGGCCGGGGACAGCTCGACTCTGGGGCCAACGTCCTGACTTTC.

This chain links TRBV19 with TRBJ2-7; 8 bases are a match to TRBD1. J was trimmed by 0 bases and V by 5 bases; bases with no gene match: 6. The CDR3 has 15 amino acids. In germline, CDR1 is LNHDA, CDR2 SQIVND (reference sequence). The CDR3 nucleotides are TGTGCCAGTAGTTCCCCGACAGGGGTCTCCTACGAGCAGTACTTC. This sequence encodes CASSSPTGVSYEQYF.

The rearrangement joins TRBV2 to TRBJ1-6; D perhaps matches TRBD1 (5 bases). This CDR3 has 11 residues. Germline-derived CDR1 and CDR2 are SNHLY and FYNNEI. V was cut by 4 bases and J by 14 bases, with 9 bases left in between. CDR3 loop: CASSVGAALHF. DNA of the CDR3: TGTGCCAGCAGTGTAGGGGCGGCCCTCCACTTT.

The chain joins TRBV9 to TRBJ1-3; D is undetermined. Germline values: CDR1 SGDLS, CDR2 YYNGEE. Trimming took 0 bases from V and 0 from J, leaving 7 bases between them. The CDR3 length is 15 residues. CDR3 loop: CASSVGTASGNTIYF. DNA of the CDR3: TGTGCCAGCAGCGTAGGAACAGCCTCTGGAAACACCATATATTTT.

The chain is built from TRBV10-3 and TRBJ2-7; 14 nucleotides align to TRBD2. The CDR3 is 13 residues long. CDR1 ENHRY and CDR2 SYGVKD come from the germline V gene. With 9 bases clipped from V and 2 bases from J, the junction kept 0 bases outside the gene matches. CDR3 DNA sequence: TGTGCCATGACTAGCGGGGGGGCCTACGAGCAGTACTTC. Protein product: CAMTSGGAYEQYF.

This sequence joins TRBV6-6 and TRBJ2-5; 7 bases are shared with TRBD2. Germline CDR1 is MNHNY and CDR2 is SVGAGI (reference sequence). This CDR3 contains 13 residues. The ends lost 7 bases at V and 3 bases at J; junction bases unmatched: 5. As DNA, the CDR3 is TGTGCCAGCACCACTGGGGGGGAAGAGACCCAGTACTTC. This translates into CASTTGGEETQYF.

The CDR3 spells CASSPTSGGPSSYNEQFF. CDR3 nucleotides: TGTGCCAGCTCCCCGACTAGCGGGGGGCCGAGCTCCTACAATGAGCAGTTCTTC. The chain uses TRBV18 and TRBJ2-1, with 13 bases identical to TRBD2. This CDR3 is built from 18 residues. V was pared by 6 bases and J by 0 bases, with 8 bases of the junction left unmatched. Germline lookup yields CDR1 KGHSH and CDR2 LQKENI.

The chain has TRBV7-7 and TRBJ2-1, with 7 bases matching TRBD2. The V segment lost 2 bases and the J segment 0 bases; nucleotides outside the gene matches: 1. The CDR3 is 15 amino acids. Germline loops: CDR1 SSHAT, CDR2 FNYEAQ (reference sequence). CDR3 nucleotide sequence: TGTGCCAGCAGCTTACTAGCGGACTCCTACAATGAGCAGTTCTTC. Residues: CASSLLADSYNEQFF.

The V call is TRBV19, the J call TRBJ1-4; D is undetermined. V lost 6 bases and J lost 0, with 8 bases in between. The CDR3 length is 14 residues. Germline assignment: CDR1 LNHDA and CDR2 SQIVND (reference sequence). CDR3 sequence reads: CASRDFPTNEKLFF. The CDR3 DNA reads TGTGCCAGTAGGGACTTCCCAACTAATGAAAAACTGTTTTTT.

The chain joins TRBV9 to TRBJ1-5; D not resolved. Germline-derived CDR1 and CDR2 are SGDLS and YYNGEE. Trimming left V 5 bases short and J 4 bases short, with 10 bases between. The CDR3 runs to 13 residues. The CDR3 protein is CASSLTVNQPQHF. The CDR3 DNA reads TGTGCCAGCAGTTTGACTGTTAATCAGCCCCAGCATTTT.

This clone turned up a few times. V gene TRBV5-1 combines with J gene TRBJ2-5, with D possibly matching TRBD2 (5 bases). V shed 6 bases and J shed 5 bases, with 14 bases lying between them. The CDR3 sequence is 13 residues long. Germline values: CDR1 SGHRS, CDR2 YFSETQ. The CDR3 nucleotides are TGCGCCAGCAAAAGGATCGGGGAGGAGACCCAGTACTTC. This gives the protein CASKRIGEETQYF.

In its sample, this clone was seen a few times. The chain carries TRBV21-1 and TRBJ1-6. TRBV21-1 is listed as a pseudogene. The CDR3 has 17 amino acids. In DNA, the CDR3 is TGTGCCAGCAGCAAAGAGGGCTGGGGTGGGGAGAATTCACCCCTCCACTTT. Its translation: CASSKEGWGGENSPLHF.

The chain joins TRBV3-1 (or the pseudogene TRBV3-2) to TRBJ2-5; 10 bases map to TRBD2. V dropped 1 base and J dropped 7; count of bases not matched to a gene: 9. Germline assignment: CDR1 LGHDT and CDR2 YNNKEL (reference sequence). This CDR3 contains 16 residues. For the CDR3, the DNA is TGTGCCAGCAGCCAAGCGTCCAGCGGGGGGGCGCGGACCCAGTACTTC. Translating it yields CASSQASSGGARTQYF.

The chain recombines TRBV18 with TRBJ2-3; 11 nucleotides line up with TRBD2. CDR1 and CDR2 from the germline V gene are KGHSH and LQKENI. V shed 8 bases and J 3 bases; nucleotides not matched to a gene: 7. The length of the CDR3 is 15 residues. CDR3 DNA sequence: TGTGCCAGCCGCATTAGCGGGGGGGCAACAGATACGCAGTATTTT. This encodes CASRISGGATDTQYF.

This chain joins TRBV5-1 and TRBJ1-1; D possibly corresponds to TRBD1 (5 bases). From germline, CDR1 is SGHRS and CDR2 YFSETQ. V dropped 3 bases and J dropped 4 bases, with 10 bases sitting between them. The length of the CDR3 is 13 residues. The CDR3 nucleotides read TGCGCCAGCAGCTACCGGGGGGGCACTGAAGCTTTCTTT. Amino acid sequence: CASSYRGGTEAFF. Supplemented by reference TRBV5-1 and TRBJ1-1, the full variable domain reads KAGVTQTPRYLIKTRGQQVTLSCSPISGHRSVSWYQQTPGQGLQFLFEYFSETQRNKGNFPGRFSGRQFSNSRSEMNVSTLELGDSALYLCASSYRGGTEAFFGQGTRLTVV.